This entry lists 32 T cell receptor beta chains sequenced from one sample in a study of vaccination and CD4 T cells after COVID-19. Sequencing of cultured CD4+ T cell DNA used the Oncomine TCR Beta short-read assay. One entry per CDR3 protein, called by TCRdb with MiXCR from the PCR reads. The sample shows around 15,000 distinct CDR3 sequences, 60% to 65% of them seen only once. No antigen is known for these receptors. Treatment here: roughly 10-day PBMC culture with coronavirus spike peptide pools or control peptides (ViraFEST assay). The sequenced sample was CD4+ T cells from blood, cultured in vitro. These receptors all stem from a human donor who had recovered from COVID-19.

In its sample, this clonotype was seen a few times. CDR3 protein: CASSNQDGRNSPLHF. CDR3 in DNA: TGTGCCAGCAGTAATCAGGACGGGAGGAATTCACCCCTCCACTTT. This chain joins TRBV6-1 and TRBJ1-6; unclear D gene. The V end was cut by 5 bases, the J end by 7 bases, with 15 bases between. Germline assignment: CDR1 MNHNS and CDR2 SASEGT. The CDR3 totals 15 residues.

CDR3 protein: CASSPKTRLAGITDTQYF. Written as DNA, the CDR3 is TGTGCCAGCAGCCCAAAGACCCGACTAGCGGGGATCACAGATACGCAGTATTTT. The rearrangement uses TRBV7-9 and TRBJ2-3; 11 positions match TRBD2. J was trimmed by 2 bases and V by 5 bases; bases with no gene match: 12. Germline V CDR1 and CDR2: SEHNR, FQNEAQ (reference sequence). The length of the CDR3 is 18 residues.

The CDR3 nucleotides are TGCAGTGCCCATAGGGGGGGACAACTCCAAGAGACCCAGTACTTC. Encoded protein: CSAHRGGQLQETQYF. This chain uses TRBV20-1 with TRBJ2-5; a weak D match, TRBD2 (7 bases). The CDR3 consists of 15 residues. The V and J ends lost 6 bases and 1 base respectively, with 18 bases between them. CDR1 is DFQATT, CDR2 SNEGSKA, per germline (reference sequence).

J is TRBJ1-1 and V is TRBV10-3; TRBD1 aligns across 7 bases. Per germline, CDR1 ENHRY and CDR2 SYGVKD. The trim removed 4 bases at V and 1 base at J, leaving 9 bases unmatched. The CDR3 sequence is 16 residues long. CDR3 in DNA: TGTGCCATCAGTGCTCTAGCGGGACAGACGAACACTGAAGCTTTCTTT. Its translation: CAISALAGQTNTEAFF.

This chain links TRBV18 with TRBJ2-3, with a tentative D call TRBD2 (6 bases). With 2 bases removed from V and 4 bases from J, the gap between germline ends came to 13 bases. The germline gives CDR1 KGHSH, CDR2 LQKENI. This CDR3 is built from 15 residues. DNA of the CDR3: TGTGCCAGCTCACCAGGGGACGGGAGCCCAGATACGCAGTATTTT. It translates to CASSPGDGSPDTQYF. Full variable domain (outside the CDR3, taken from reference TRBV18 and TRBJ2-3): NAGVMQNPRHLVRRRGQEARLRCSPMKGHSHVYWYRQLPEEGLKFMVYLQKENIIDESGMPKERFSAEFPKEGPSILRIQQVVRGDSAAYFCASSPGDGSPDTQYFGPGTRLTVL.

This clonotype was seen only a few times. The chain carries TRBV6-1 and TRBJ2-3; 9 bases agree with TRBD2. The CDR3 runs to 15 residues. The germline V gene encodes CDR1 MNHNS and CDR2 SASEGT. Germline trimming cut 6 bases from V and 5 bases from J; bases unmatched to any gene: 9. The CDR3 sequence is CASRRDSGSEDTQYF. The CDR3 bases are TGTGCCAGCAGAAGGGATAGCGGGAGCGAAGATACGCAGTATTTT.

V usage is TRBV6-2 or TRBV6-3 and J usage is TRBJ2-1, with D tentatively TRBD1 (5 bases). The CDR3 spans 14 residues. Per the germline V gene, CDR1 is MNHEY and CDR2 is SVGEGT. V lost 5 bases and J 4 bases, leaving 12 bases between the germline ends. In DNA form, the CDR3 reads TGTGCCAGCAGTCAGGTTCCAGGGTACAATGAGCAGTTCTTC. Protein product: CASSQVPGYNEQFF.

The count of this clonotype is one. J is TRBJ2-1 and V is TRBV20-1, with D perhaps TRBD1 or TRBD2 (5 bases each). Trimming took off 0 bases at V and 4 bases at J, with 16 bases between the two ends. This CDR3 contains 16 residues. Germline assignment: CDR1 DFQATT and CDR2 SNEGSKA (reference sequence). As DNA, the CDR3 is TGCAGTGCTAGAGATCCCGGGGCCGATCGGTACAATGAGCAGTTCTTC. It encodes CSARDPGADRYNEQFF.

The V and J genes are TRBV7-8 and TRBJ2-5; D not certain. V lost 2 bases to trimming and J lost 4 bases, with 5 bases between them. Germline CDR1 SGHVS, CDR2 FQNEAQ. The CDR3 covers 12 residues. This chain's CDR3 is CASSLSRETQYF. The CDR3 nucleotides are TGTGCCAGCAGCTTATCTCGAGAGACCCAGTACTTC.

This clonotype appeared a single time. The J gene is TRBJ1-2, the V gene TRBV19, with 7 bases identical to TRBD1. With V trimmed by 3 bases and J by 0 bases, 7 bases remained unmatched. CDR3 size: 16 residues. Germline V gene lookup returns CDR1 LNHDA and CDR2 SQIVND (reference sequence). CDR3 sequence: CASSIVSGTANYGYTF. Here the CDR3 DNA reads TGTGCCAGTAGTATCGTCTCCGGGACAGCTAACTATGGCTACACCTTC.

The rearrangement joins TRBV25-1 to TRBJ2-3; 8 positions match TRBD1. In germline, CDR1 is MGHDK, CDR2 SYGVNS. V was clipped by 2 bases and J by 3 bases; unmatched bases: 4. The CDR3 has 15 amino acids. CDR3 sequence: CASSERQGKTDTQYF. For the CDR3, the DNA is TGTGCCAGCAGTGAACGACAGGGGAAAACAGATACGCAGTATTTT. The full variable domain, with the rest looked up from reference TRBV25-1 and TRBJ2-3, is EADIYQTPRYLVIGTGKKITLECSQTMGHDKMYWYQQDPGMELHLIHYSYGVNSTEKGDLSSESTVSRIRTEHFPLTLESARPSHTSQYLCASSERQGKTDTQYFGPGTRLTVL.

The chain couples TRBV6-2 or TRBV6-3 to TRBJ1-1; the match to TRBD1 covers 8 bases. The CDR3 length is 16 residues. Germline-derived CDR1 and CDR2 are MNHEY and SVGEGT. J was trimmed by 5 bases and V by 6 bases; bases with no gene match: 14. CDR3 protein: CASRLPGTGRGTEAFF. CDR3 in DNA: TGTGCCAGCAGACTTCCCGGGACAGGACGTGGGACTGAAGCTTTCTTT.

The V gene is TRBV5-1, the J gene TRBJ1-2; 9 bases are shared with TRBD1. CDR1 SGHRS and CDR2 YFSETQ come from the germline V gene. The CDR3 is 13 amino acids. Unmatched junction bases numbered 0, after V lost 5 bases and J lost 1 base. The CDR3: CASRTGGNYGYTF. CDR3 sequence (DNA): TGCGCCAGCAGGACAGGGGGTAACTATGGCTACACCTTC. Filled out from reference TRBV5-1 and TRBJ1-2, the complete variable domain reads KAGVTQTPRYLIKTRGQQVTLSCSPISGHRSVSWYQQTPGQGLQFLFEYFSETQRNKGNFPGRFSGRQFSNSRSEMNVSTLELGDSALYLCASRTGGNYGYTFGSGTRLTVV.

This clonotype counts as medium-sized (0.01 to 0.1%). The chain uses TRBV20-1 and TRBJ1-6, with D uncertain. The CDR3 has 16 residues. Germline loops: CDR1 DFQATT, CDR2 SNEGSKA (reference sequence). V gave up 3 bases and J gave up 2 bases, with 14 bases separating them. Here the CDR3 reads CSASSRGLAYNSPLHF. The DNA for the CDR3 is TGCAGTGCTAGCAGCAGAGGGTTAGCCTATAATTCACCCCTCCACTTT.

The CDR3 sequence: CASSEAGGRNYGYTF. DNA for the CDR3: TGTGCCAGCAGTGAAGCAGGGGGCAGAAACTATGGCTACACCTTC. The chain couples TRBV6-1 to TRBJ1-2, with TRBD1 matching 7 bases. V lost 0 bases to trimming and J lost 2 bases; unmatched junction nucleotides: 3. CDR3 size: 15 residues. The germline CDR1 and CDR2 sequences are MNHNS and SASEGT.

This clonotype has a handful of counts. V and J are TRBV7-2 and TRBJ1-2; no clear D gene. V shed 3 bases and J shed 7 bases, with 9 bases lying between them. Germline V gene lookup returns CDR1 SGHTA and CDR2 FQGNSA. The CDR3 runs to 12 residues. CDR3 protein: CASSFFAGGYTF. The CDR3 DNA reads as TGTGCCAGCAGCTTCTTCGCAGGTGGCTACACCTTC.

This clonotype was counted only a few times. This chain uses TRBV2 with TRBJ1-1, with D unclear. V shed 4 bases and J shed 11 bases, with 11 bases lying between them. Germline lookup yields CDR1 SNHLY and CDR2 FYNNEI. The CDR3 extends over 11 amino acids. The CDR3 nucleotides read TGTGCCAGCAGTGTGGCATTGGGGGCTTTCTTT. Translated, it gives CASSVALGAFF.

The chain employs TRBV12-3 or TRBV12-4 and TRBJ2-7; 8 nucleotides line up with TRBD1. The V segment lost 8 bases and the J segment 4 bases; nucleotides outside the gene matches: 13. The CDR3 has 15 amino acids. The CDR3 DNA follows: TGTGCCAGCGCGGAGACCGGGACAGGAGTGTACGAGCAGTACTTC. It encodes CASAETGTGVYEQYF.

This clonotype has more than one count but fewer than ten. The V and J genes are TRBV4-2 and TRBJ2-1, with D unclear. V was cut by 0 bases and J by 12 bases, with 9 bases left in between. This CDR3 has 12 amino acids. Per germline, CDR1 LGHNA and CDR2 YNFKEQ. The CDR3 is CASSQETARQFF. CDR3 sequence (DNA): TGTGCCAGCAGCCAAGAGACGGCGAGGCAGTTCTTC.

This clonotype was seen a few times. This sequence joins TRBV2 and TRBJ2-5; TRBD2 matches 10 bases. With V trimmed by 3 bases and J by 2 bases, 3 bases remained unmatched. Germline values: CDR1 SNHLY, CDR2 FYNNEI. This CDR3 is built from 15 residues. DNA for the CDR3: TGTGCCAGCAGTGAGGGGGGACTAGCGCAAGAGACCCAGTACTTC. Its protein product is CASSEGGLAQETQYF.

This clonotype was observed a few times. This rearrangement joins TRBV20-1 to TRBJ2-3, with 9 bases that match TRBD2. The CDR3 is 17 amino acids. From germline, CDR1 is DFQATT and CDR2 SNEGSKA (reference sequence). Losses at the gene ends were 1 base for V and 2 bases for J; bases not matched to a gene: 10. The DNA for the CDR3 is TGCAGTGCTAGAGGGCCGGGACTAGCCCGTTACACAGATACGCAGTATTTT. Translated, it gives CSARGPGLARYTDTQYF.

The chain recombines TRBV20-1 with TRBJ2-5; D is perhaps TRBD2 (6 bases). The CDR3 runs to 13 residues. Trimming stripped 3 bases from V and 4 bases from J, with 12 bases between. Per germline, CDR1 DFQATT and CDR2 SNEGSKA (reference sequence). CDR3 sequence (DNA): TGCAGTGCTAGCGGGAGCTGGGGAGAGACCCAGTACTTC. Translation gives CSASGSWGETQYF.

J is TRBJ1-5 and V is TRBV7-2; D is unresolved. Germline V gene sequence: CDR1 SGHTA, CDR2 FQGNSA. The CDR3 runs 14 residues. The V end lost 1 base, the J end lost 1 base, and 5 bases lay between the germline ends. Written as DNA, the CDR3 is TGTGCCAGCAGCTTAGTTGCCAGCAATCAGCCCCAGCATTTT. Its protein product is CASSLVASNQPQHF.

The chain combines TRBV20-1 with TRBJ2-5; tentatively, D is TRBD1 or TRBD2 (6 bases each). V shed 3 bases and J shed 2 bases, with 10 bases lying between them. The CDR3 has 13 residues. CDR1 DFQATT and CDR2 SNEGSKA come from the germline V gene (reference sequence). CDR3 DNA sequence: TGCAGTGCTAGCGGAGGGGGACAAGAGACCCAGTACTTC. Translated: CSASGGGQETQYF.

The V and J genes are TRBV15 and TRBJ2-2; D uncertain. Germline CDR1 and CDR2: LNHNV and YYDKDF (reference sequence). Trimming pared 5 bases from V and 5 bases from J, leaving 9 bases between. The CDR3 is made up of 13 amino acids. CDR3 loop: CATSLGTTGELFF. CDR3 DNA sequence: TGTGCCACCAGCTTGGGCACTACCGGGGAGCTGTTTTTT. Looking up the rest from reference TRBV15 and TRBJ2-2 gives the full variable domain: DAMVIQNPRYQVTQFGKPVTLSCSQTLNHNVMYWYQQKSSQAPKLLFHYYDKDFNNEADTPDNFQSRRPNTSFCFLDIRSPGLGDTAMYLCATSLGTTGELFFGEGSRLTVL.

This chain uses TRBV29-1 with TRBJ2-1, with TRBD2 identical over 7 bases. CDR1 and CDR2 from the germline V gene are SQVTM and ANQGSEA. The ends lost 3 bases at V and 8 bases at J; junction bases unmatched: 4. This CDR3 contains 12 residues. CDR3 in DNA: TGCAGCGTTGACGGGCTAGCGGATGAGCAGTTCTTC. Translating gives CSVDGLADEQFF.

The chain recombines TRBV5-1 with TRBJ2-7; 10 nucleotides align to TRBD1. Germline CDR1 is SGHRS and CDR2 is YFSETQ. Unmatched junction bases numbered 5, after V lost 4 bases and J lost 4 bases. This CDR3 has 14 residues. CDR3 nucleotides: TGCGCCAGCAGCGAAGGGACAGGGGCTTACGAGCAGTACTTC. The encoded protein is CASSEGTGAYEQYF. The variable domain in full, with the rest retrieved from reference TRBV5-1 and TRBJ2-7, is KAGVTQTPRYLIKTRGQQVTLSCSPISGHRSVSWYQQTPGQGLQFLFEYFSETQRNKGNFPGRFSGRQFSNSRSEMNVSTLELGDSALYLCASSEGTGAYEQYFGPGTRLTVT.

The V call is TRBV12-3 or TRBV12-4, the J call TRBJ2-5, with a possible D match to TRBD1 (6 bases). This CDR3 is built from 16 residues. V lost 3 bases, J lost 5 bases, and 19 bases lay in between. The CDR3 sequence: CASSFGPSGAGETQYF. The CDR3 DNA is TGTGCCAGCAGTTTCGGTCCTTCAGGGGCAGGCGAGACCCAGTACTTC.

This clonotype came up once. CDR3 nucleotide sequence: TGCAGTGCTAGGGATCTTAGGACAGGGGGTGTCTATGGCTACACCTTC. It translates to CSARDLRTGGVYGYTF. V usage is TRBV20-1 and J usage is TRBJ1-2; 10 nucleotides align to TRBD1. The CDR3 loop spans 16 amino acids. Germline assignment: CDR1 DFQATT and CDR2 SNEGSKA (reference sequence). J lost 4 bases, V lost 3 bases, and 11 bases had no gene match.

The chain employs TRBV20-1 and TRBJ2-5, with 8 bases aligning to TRBD1. V shed 3 bases, J shed 2 bases, and the junction held 11 bases outside the gene matches. The CDR3 runs to 16 residues. In germline, CDR1 is DFQATT, CDR2 SNEGSKA (reference sequence). CDR3 bases: TGCAGTGCTAGTCAGAGACTCGGACAGGGACAAGAGACCCAGTACTTC. This translates into CSASQRLGQGQETQYF.

This clonotype was counted a few times. This chain joins TRBV6-4 and TRBJ1-1, with TRBD1 matching over 9 bases. CDR3 length equals 20 residues. V shed 4 bases, J shed 3 bases, and the junction held 21 bases outside the gene matches. From germline, CDR1 is MRHNA and CDR2 SNTAGT. CDR3 residues: CASSVAHSPLTGGLDTEAFF. The CDR3 DNA reads as TGTGCCAGCAGTGTCGCTCACTCCCCTTTGACAGGGGGGCTGGACACTGAAGCTTTCTTT.

This clonotype was picked up a small number of times. The chain is built from TRBV19 and TRBJ2-3; D uncertain. CDR1 and CDR2 (germline): LNHDA, SQIVND (reference sequence). The V end lost 6 bases, the J end lost 2 bases, and 6 bases lay between the germline ends. This CDR3 spans 12 amino acids. The CDR3 protein is CASSQNTDTQYF. For the CDR3, the DNA is TGTGCCAGTAGCCAGAACACAGATACGCAGTATTTT.